The entry below describes one T cell receptor beta chain. Assay: immunoSEQ multiplex PCR; the TCRdb copy retains only in-frame clones and omits some. Of about 100,000 clones in the sample, roughly 90% are singletons; the top ten hold approximately 7.8%. The data were taken from a study of control samples from healthy donors and cancer patients. The CDR3 is 13 residues long. V shed 6 bases and J shed 7 bases, with 15 bases lying between them. Germline lookup yields CDR1 SQVTM and CDR2 ANQGSEA. Sequenced input: blood. This receptor was taken from a young man in good health. The chain employs TRBV29-1 and TRBJ1-4, with D maybe TRBD1 (5 bases). In DNA, the CDR3 is TGCAGCGTGTCCGGGGCAGGGTCTGAAAAACTGTTTTTT. Protein sequence: CSVSGAGSEKLFF.